This TCR beta chain was retrieved from a study of shared clonotypes between healthy human individuals (dated by TCRdb to 2020 to 2022). A note on the overall study: The cohort comprised a couple of women and a few men aged 18 to 49 years. For each donor, three plates each were used for CD4 naive and CD4 memory, two plates were used for CD8 naive, and one plate was used for CD8 memory. To estimate repertoire size and how much clonotypes are shared between individuals, the study performed deep sequencing of blood TCR repertoires from a handful of healthy adults. To increase sequencing depth and limit assay-specific biases, TCR repertoire library preparation and sequencing were carried out by different laboratories using diverse techniques. Each donor's leukapheresis produced roughly between roughly 0.9 and 8.9 billion PBMCs.

Results and caveats for the whole study, not just this receptor: Sharing across a few donors was observed for approximately 5% of naive CD4, 3% to 4% of naive CD8, 2% to 2.5% of memory CD4, and roughly 0.4% of memory CD8 clonotypes. Incomplete sequencing was indicated by rarefaction of sorted-subset datasets, despite the large sequencing depth. Compared with non-shared clonotypes, the clonotypes found in all four sorted-subset donors had higher generation probabilities. The genetic and exposure-history diversity represented was limited by the small number of donors. Pairwise subsampling indicated that sequencing depth was expected to affect the degree of clonotype sharing among donors. Sampling was limited to blood, and TCR repertoires in tissue likely differ from TCR repertoires in blood. Naive subsets generally had larger estimated clonotype richness than memory subsets.

A remark on this clone: The target of this receptor is not known. No base quality information exists; no much larger clone differs at one position.

Healthy HIV-negative adults with no recently reported acute infections or vaccinations were included as donors. All donors were Caucasian adults living in Nashville, Tennessee, USA. CD8 memory samples combined magnetically selected CD45RO+ cells with CCR7-negative CD45RA+ effector memory (TemRA) cells. Blood was obtained by leukapheresis, after which PBMCs were separated by Ficoll-Histopaque density gradient centrifugation and cryopreserved in liquid nitrogen vapor phase. Analytical flow cytometry was used to check the purity and quantity of each magnetically sorted T cell population. Genomic DNA was isolated from each sorted fraction and quantified by UV absorbance on a Nanodrop 2000c. The CDR1 and CDR2 encoded by the germline V gene are SGDLS and YYNGEE. V lost 2 bases and J lost 8 bases, and the count of bases not matched to a germline gene is 8. Including the terminal cysteine and phenylalanine, the CDR3 comprises 16 residues. The DNA shown is the 48-base CDR3, in frame from base 1.

Using the deep immunoSEQ assay, TCR CDR3 regions were amplified from genomic DNA by multiplex PCR. Genomic DNA extracted from each cell subset was distributed evenly over all wells of several immunoSEQ 96-well plates, and each plate served as one replicate. For sorted subsets, each replicate PCR was loaded with about 0.2 ug genomic DNA, equivalent to about 30,000 T cell genomes. Purified libraries were measured with a Qubit 3.0 fluorometer, size-checked on a Bioanalyzer 2100, and measured again with the KAPA Library Quantification kit. A separate single-read 150-cycle Illumina NextSeq 550 flow cell was used to sequence each immunoSEQ 96-well plate. As for the authors' bioinformatics: Because the immunoSEQ output held only junctional sequences and lacked quality scores, the filtering could not match the filtering applied to full-length reads. To assign V/J genes and CDR3, sequences were annotated using PyIR, a Python wrapper for IgBLAST v1.9, with IMGT germline references. Reads with weak V/J assignments (E-value above 1e-6), missing CDR3, stop codons, out-of-frame junctions, or ambiguous translated residues were removed. A V3J clonotype was defined by an identical inferred V gene, J gene, and CDR3 amino acid sequence. Percentage overlap between repertoires was calculated by dividing the number of shared unique clonotypes by the size of the smaller repertoire. Repertoire richness was assessed with RTK rarefaction, the Chao1 estimator, and Recon v2.1 estimates of unobserved clonotypes. Generation probabilities were computed with OLGA for all TCRbeta clonotypes obtained by the gDNA method from several donors. The table was pulled from immuneACCESS by TCRdb, which kept in-frame rearrangements only. Such tables lose some clones; where checked, under half of the loss comes from unresolved V genes, and the rest has no known cause. V, J and clone size are those of that table, while D and trimming were read from the DNA. In this sample the table shows 600,000 to 750,000 clones, roughly 88% of which occur a single time. The leading ten clones occupy more than 30% of the sample.

The TCR originated in a man younger than 35 in good health. Some clones in this sample may be carry-over from other donors' samples. The chain joins TRBV9 to TRBJ1-5; 12 bases in between match TRBD1. Sample: memory CD8+ T cells from PBMCs. What this sample's cell subset or site label stands for: CD45RO+ cells pooled with CCR7-negative TemRA cells. The DNA sequence is TGTGCCAGCAGCGTGAGCGGGACAGGGGGCCAGGAGCCCCAGCATTTT. This sequence encodes CASSVSGTGGQEPQHF.